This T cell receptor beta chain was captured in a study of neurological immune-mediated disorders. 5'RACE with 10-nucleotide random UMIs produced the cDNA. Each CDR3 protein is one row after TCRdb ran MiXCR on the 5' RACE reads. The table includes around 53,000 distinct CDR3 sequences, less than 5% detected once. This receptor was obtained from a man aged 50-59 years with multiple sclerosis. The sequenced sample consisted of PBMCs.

CDR3 sequence (DNA): TGTGCCAGCAGTCCTACAGGGGGAGATACGCAGTATTTT. Translation gives CASSPTGGDTQYF. The rearrangement links TRBV6-1 to TRBJ2-3; TRBD1 matches 8 bases. CDR1 and CDR2 (germline): MNHNS, SASEGT. The CDR3 totals 13 residues. V was pared by 5 bases and J by 5 bases, with 3 bases of the junction left unmatched.